This T cell receptor beta chain originates from a study of OX40 agonist ivuxolimab in advanced cancers. About the research overall: The patients got ivuxolimab, which is an agonistic anti-OX40 (CD134) antibody. Checkpoint inhibitors had been given previously to around 38% of patients.

General study findings and limits: In the 0.1 to 3.0 mg/kg range, CD4+ and CD8+ blood T cells had expanded clonally by week 6.

This clone was detected only once. The antigen remains unidentified. Sequenced by immunoSEQ multiplex PCR; TCRdb stores in-frame clones only, minus some. The sample consists of some 15,000 clones, approximately 80% of them appearing once. The V gene lost 3 bases and the J gene lost 2 bases, with 14 bases spanning the gap. CDR3 length equals 15 residues. Germline lookup yields CDR1 LGHNA and CDR2 YSLEER. This receptor was taken from an adult with an advanced solid tumor such as melanoma, head and neck, liver or kidney cancer. The specimen comprised CD4+ or CD8+ T cells sorted from blood, sampled in a trial of the OX40 agonist ivuxolimab. The rearrangement joins TRBV4-3 to TRBJ2-7; D possibly uses TRBD1 or TRBD2 (5 bases each). CDR3 loop: CASSHMAGSTYEQYF. The DNA of the CDR3 is TGCGCCAGCAGCCATATGGCAGGGAGTACCTACGAGCAGTACTTC.